Each of the 20 T cell receptor beta chains below was sequenced from the same sample in a study of blood T cell repertoires in COVID-19 (dated by TCRdb to about 2020). The protocol used for the library was the immunoSEQ multiplex PCR assay. As stored in TCRdb, this immuneACCESS dataset retains in-frame rearrangements with V and J assigned. A fraction of the clones does not appear; measured against another copy, unresolved V genes explain less than half of the discrepancy, and the remainder lacks a known reason. A total of a few hundred thousand clones appear in this sample, approximately 90% of them only once. The ten biggest clones cover 1.4% to 1.5% of the sample. Sequenced: PBMCs or T cells enriched from blood (not recorded which). Receptor source: a woman younger than 30 who had been exposed to COVID-19.

The rearrangement links TRBV2 to TRBJ2-2; TRBD2 might be the D (6 bases). Between the trimmed V and J ends, which lost 5 bases and 7 bases, there was a span of 11 bases. Germline loops: CDR1 SNHLY, CDR2 FYNNEI. The CDR3 runs to 13 residues. The CDR3 coding sequence is TGTGCCAGCAGTCTAGGAGGGGTCGGGGAGCTGTTTTTT. Amino acid sequence: CASSLGGVGELFF.

This chain uses TRBV7-9 with TRBJ2-4; D is unresolved. V was pared by 11 bases and J by 1 base, with 9 bases between. This CDR3 spans 12 amino acids. The germline V gene encodes CDR1 SEHNR and CDR2 FQNEAQ (reference sequence). The CDR3 spells CAVPLAKNIQYF. The CDR3 DNA reads as TGTGCCGTCCCGTTGGCCAAAAACATTCAGTACTTC. Supplemented by reference TRBV7-9 and TRBJ2-4, the full variable domain reads DTGVSQNPRHKITKRGQNVTFRCDPISEHNRLYWYRQTLGQGPEFLTYFQNEAQLEKSRLLSDRFSAERPKGSFSTLEIQRTEQGDSAMYLCAVPLAKNIQYFGAGTRLSVL.

The chain has TRBV7-9 and TRBJ2-5, with D tentatively TRBD2 (6 bases). Germline V gene sequence: CDR1 SEHNR, CDR2 FQNEAQ (reference sequence). Trimming stripped 10 bases from V and 6 bases from J, with 15 bases between. The CDR3 runs 12 residues. CDR3 nucleotides: TGTGCCATCCATACTAGCAAGCAGACCCAGTACTTC. Its protein product is CAIHTSKQTQYF.

The chain has TRBV4-2 and TRBJ1-2; tentative D call: TRBD1 (5 bases). Trimming took off 1 base at V and 2 bases at J, with 14 bases between the two ends. Germline assignment: CDR1 LGHNA and CDR2 YNFKEQ. This CDR3 spans 16 amino acids. The DNA for the CDR3 is TGTGCCAGCAGCCAAGCGGGAGGGGTCCTCAACTATGGCTACACCTTC. Protein product: CASSQAGGVLNYGYTF.

The chain couples TRBV14 to TRBJ2-1; 8 bases are shared with TRBD2. The V gene end was trimmed by 4 bases and the J gene end by 11 bases; junction bases not matched to a gene: 10. This CDR3 is built from 14 residues. CDR1 SGHDN and CDR2 FVKESK come from the germline V gene. The CDR3 sequence: CASSRLAGLPQQFF. Written as DNA, the CDR3 is TGTGCCAGCAGCCGCCTAGCGGGTCTCCCTCAGCAGTTCTTC.

Regarding this clone: This sample includes further DNA sequences coding for the same CDR3. The chain employs TRBV12-3 or TRBV12-4 and TRBJ1-5, with D maybe TRBD1 (5 bases). Deletions cut 5 bases from V and 7 bases from J, with 12 bases between. This CDR3 is built from 13 residues. The DNA for the CDR3 is TGTGCCAGCAGTCCTGGGGGGGGACAGCCCCAGCATTTT. Translation: CASSPGGGQPQHF.

The V and J genes are TRBV4-2 and TRBJ1-5, with D possibly being TRBD1 (5 bases). The CDR3 covers 13 residues. The germline V gene has CDR1 LGHNA and CDR2 YNFKEQ. Trimming took 5 bases from V and 6 from J, leaving 11 bases between them. This CDR3 is CASSTGGIQPQHF. The CDR3 nucleotides read TGTGCCAGCAGCACCGGGGGGATTCAGCCCCAGCATTTT.

The rearrangement links TRBV19 to TRBJ2-7, with a tentative D call TRBD1 (5 bases). Germline values: CDR1 LNHDA, CDR2 SQIVND (reference sequence). Trimming stripped 1 base from V and 4 bases from J, with 11 bases between. This CDR3 spans 14 amino acids. CDR3 loop: CASSIGAGSYEQYF. Here the CDR3 DNA reads TGTGCCAGTAGTATAGGAGCAGGGTCATACGAGCAGTACTTC. Full variable domain (missing parts from reference TRBV19 and TRBJ2-7): DGGITQSPKYLFRKEGQNVTLSCEQNLNHDAMYWYRQDPGQGLRLIYYSQIVNDFQKGDIAEGYSVSREKKESFPLTVTSAQKNPTAFYLCASSIGAGSYEQYFGPGTRLTVT.

The chain couples TRBV7-9 to TRBJ2-7; D might be TRBD1 (5 bases). Trimming took 5 bases from V and 8 from J, leaving 19 bases between them. Looked up from germline, CDR1 is SEHNR and CDR2 is FQNEAQ (reference sequence). The CDR3 consists of 14 residues. The CDR3 nucleotides read TGTGCCAGCAGCGAACAGGACGTGGCCATTCAGCAGTACTTC. Translating gives CASSEQDVAIQQYF.

The V gene is TRBV12-3 or TRBV12-4, the J gene TRBJ2-7; 8 nucleotides agree with TRBD1. There are 13 residues in the CDR3. V lost 6 bases, J lost 3 bases, and 4 bases stayed unmatched. The CDR3 DNA reads as TGTGCCAGCAGCACGGACAGGGACTACGAGCAGTACTTC. Amino acid sequence: CASSTDRDYEQYF.

This chain uses TRBV10-3 with TRBJ1-4; 9 nucleotides align to TRBD1. The germline CDR1 and CDR2 sequences are ENHRY and SYGVKD. V lost 2 bases, J lost 4 bases, and 5 bases stayed unmatched. The CDR3 spans 16 residues. The DNA for the CDR3 is TGTGCCATCAGTGAGAGGGACAGGGACGGTAATGAAAAACTGTTTTTT. Amino acid sequence: CAISERDRDGNEKLFF.

The gene calls are TRBV2 and TRBJ2-1, with 11 positions matching TRBD2. V shed 3 bases and J 3 bases; nucleotides not matched to a gene: 7. Germline V gives CDR1 SNHLY, CDR2 FYNNEI. This CDR3 comprises 17 residues. CDR3 residues: CASSDPLAGGYYNEQFF. The CDR3 DNA reads as TGTGCCAGCAGTGACCCGCTAGCGGGGGGCTACTACAATGAGCAGTTCTTC. Combining the CDR3 with reference TRBV2 and TRBJ2-1 gives the whole variable domain EPEVTQTPSHQVTQMGQEVILRCVPISNHLYFYWYRQILGQKVEFLVSFYNNEISEKSEIFDDQFSVERPDGSNFTLKIRSTKLEDSAMYFCASSDPLAGGYYNEQFFGPGTRLTVL.

The J gene is TRBJ2-7, the V gene TRBV19, with TRBD1 matching over 7 bases. Trimming cost V 8 bases and J 4 bases; bases outside gene matches: 11. This CDR3 spans 14 amino acids. CDR1 and CDR2 from the germline V gene are LNHDA and SQIVND (reference sequence). In nucleotides, the CDR3 is TGTGCCAGTGGACCGGGGACAGAAGCTTACGAGCAGTACTTC. Protein product: CASGPGTEAYEQYF.

As DNA, the CDR3 is TGCAGCGTCCCTCAGGGTGGACAAAACTATGGCTACACCTTC. It encodes CSVPQGGQNYGYTF. V and J are TRBV29-1 and TRBJ1-2; possible D gene TRBD1, 5 bases. V shed 6 bases and J shed 2 bases, with 16 bases lying between them. CDR1 and CDR2 (germline): SQVTM, ANQGSEA. The CDR3 has 14 residues.

J is TRBJ2-7 and V is TRBV27; 11 bases are a match to TRBD2. From germline, CDR1 is MNHEY and CDR2 SMNVEV (reference sequence). V lost 4 bases to trimming and J lost 3 bases; unmatched junction nucleotides: 5. There are 15 residues in the CDR3. The CDR3 region is CASSSYGTSGYEQYF. The CDR3 region has the DNA TGTGCCAGCAGTTCTTACGGGACTAGCGGCTACGAGCAGTACTTC.

The chain joins TRBV25-1 to TRBJ2-3; D unresolved. The germline V gene has CDR1 MGHDK and CDR2 SYGVNS. This CDR3 has 14 residues. V was shortened by 3 bases and J by 2 bases, with 9 bases between the two germline ends. The CDR3 reads CASSDVQNTDTQYF. The DNA for the CDR3 is TGTGCCAGCAGTGACGTCCAGAACACAGATACGCAGTATTTT.

This chain links TRBV13 with TRBJ1-1, with 9 nucleotides matching TRBD1. From germline, CDR1 is PRHDT and CDR2 FYEKMQ (reference sequence). Unmatched junction bases numbered 15, after V lost 5 bases and J lost 8 bases. CDR3 length: 16 residues. CDR3 DNA sequence: TGTGCCAGCAGCCCCTCCCTGGGACAGGGAGGGAGGGAAGCTTTCTTT. Translated, it gives CASSPSLGQGGREAFF.

The CDR3 coding sequence is TGTGCCAGCAGCCCGGCGGCGGTTAATCAGCCCCAGCATTTT. This encodes CASSPAAVNQPQHF. This rearrangement joins TRBV28 to TRBJ1-5; D gene unclear. Between the trimmed V and J ends, which lost 6 bases and 4 bases, there was a span of 13 bases. Germline V gene sequence: CDR1 MDHEN, CDR2 SYDVKM. CDR3 length equals 14 residues.

This sequence joins TRBV2 and TRBJ2-1; 12 bases are shared with TRBD2. This CDR3 spans 16 amino acids. Trimming removed 6 bases from V and 8 bases from J; junction bases left unmatched: 11. Per the germline V gene, CDR1 is SNHLY and CDR2 is FYNNEI. The CDR3 nucleotides are TGTGCCAGCAGAGAATGGACTAGCGGGGACACGGATGAGCAGTTCTTC. As protein: CASREWTSGDTDEQFF.

The V call is TRBV4-1, the J call TRBJ1-4; 9 bases line up with TRBD1. CDR3 length: 16 residues. CDR1 is MGHRA and CDR2 is YSYEKL in the germline V gene. With 0 bases clipped from V and 5 bases from J, the junction kept 4 bases outside the gene matches. CDR3 sequence: CASSQDRGQGNEKLFF. The DNA of the CDR3 is TGCGCCAGCAGCCAAGATCGGGGACAGGGAAATGAAAAACTGTTTTTT.